This TCR beta chain was captured by sequencing in a study of OX40 agonist ivuxolimab in advanced cancers. The data were produced by immunoSEQ multiplex PCR, yet TCRdb's version contains in-frame clones alone and is incomplete. The sample includes over 30,000 clones, 75% to 90% of them seen just once. This specimen was CD4+ or CD8+ T cells sorted from blood, taken in a trial of the OX40 agonist ivuxolimab. The sequence was collected from an adult with an advanced solid tumor such as melanoma, head and neck, liver or kidney cancer.

CDR3 sequence: CASRGIAGDLFF. CDR3 DNA sequence: TGCGCCAGCAGGGGAATCGCGGGGGACCTGTTCTTC. This chain connects TRBV4-3 to TRBJ2-1; TRBD2 matches 7 bases. Germline CDR1 reads LGHNA; CDR2 reads YSLEER. The CDR3 has 12 residues. V dropped 6 bases and J dropped 15; count of bases not matched to a gene: 11.